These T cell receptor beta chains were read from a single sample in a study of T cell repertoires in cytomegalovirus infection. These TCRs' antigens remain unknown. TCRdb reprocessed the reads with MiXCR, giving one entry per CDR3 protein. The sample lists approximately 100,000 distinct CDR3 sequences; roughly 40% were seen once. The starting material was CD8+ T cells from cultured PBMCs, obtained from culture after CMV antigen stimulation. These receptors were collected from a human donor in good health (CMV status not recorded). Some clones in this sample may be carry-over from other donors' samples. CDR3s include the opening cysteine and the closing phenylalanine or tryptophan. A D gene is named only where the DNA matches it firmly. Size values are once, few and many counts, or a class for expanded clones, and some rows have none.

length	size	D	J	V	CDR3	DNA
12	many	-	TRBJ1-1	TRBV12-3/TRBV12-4	CASSFGGAEAFF	TGTGCCAGCAGTTTCGGGGGGGCTGAAGCTTTCTTT
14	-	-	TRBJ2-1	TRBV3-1	CASSQMTGRDEQFF	TGTGCCAGCAGCCAAATGACGGGTAGGGATGAGCAGTTCTTC
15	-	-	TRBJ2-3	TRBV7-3	CASSLGQSRGDTQYF	TGTGCCAGCAGCCTTGGACAGTCGAGGGGGGATACGCAGTATTTT
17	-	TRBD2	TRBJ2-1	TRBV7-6	CASSSPRSGGGFHEQFF	TGTGCCAGCAGCTCCCCTAGAAGCGGGGGAGGGTTCCATGAGCAGTTCTTC
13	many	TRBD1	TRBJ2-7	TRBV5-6	CASSLGGRVEQYF	TGTGCCAGCAGCTTAGGGGGCCGGGTCGAGCAGTACTTC
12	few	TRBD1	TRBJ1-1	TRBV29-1	CSVGQGIDEAFF	TGCAGCGTTGGACAGGGTATCGATGAAGCTTTCTTT
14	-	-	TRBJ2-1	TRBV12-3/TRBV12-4	CASSFNLGNNEQFF	TGTGCCAGCAGTTTTAACTTAGGGAACAATGAGCAGTTCTTC
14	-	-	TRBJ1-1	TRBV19	CASSIVQGNTEAFF	TGTGCCAGTAGTATAGTTCAGGGGAACACTGAAGCTTTCTTT
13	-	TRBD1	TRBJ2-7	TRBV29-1	CSVEGDSSYEQYF	TGCAGCGTTGAGGGGGACAGTTCCTACGAGCAGTACTTC
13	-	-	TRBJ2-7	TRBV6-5	CASSYLPSYEQYF	TGTGCCAGCAGTTACCTCCCCTCCTACGAGCAGTACTTC
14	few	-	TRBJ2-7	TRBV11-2	CASSSRTSGTEQYF	TGTGCCAGCAGCTCCCGGACATCGGGTACCGAGCAGTACTTC
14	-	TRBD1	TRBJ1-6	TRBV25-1	CAIPGTGHNSPLHF	TGTGCCATCCCCGGGACAGGGCATAATTCACCCCTCCACTTT
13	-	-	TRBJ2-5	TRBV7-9	CASSQWDQETQYF	TGTGCCAGCAGCCAATGGGACCAAGAGACCCAGTACTTC
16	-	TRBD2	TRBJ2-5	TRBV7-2	CASSLVSGETQETQYF	TGTGCCAGCAGCTTAGTTAGCGGGGAAACCCAAGAGACCCAGTACTTC
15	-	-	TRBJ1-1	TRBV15	CATSRDRVGDTEAFF	TGTGCCACCAGCAGAGACAGGGTGGGGGACACTGAAGCTTTCTTT
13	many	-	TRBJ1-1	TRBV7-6	CASSLGSNTEAFF	TGTGCCAGCAGTCTTGGGAGTAACACTGAAGCTTTCTTT
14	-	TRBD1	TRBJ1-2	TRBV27	CASSLSTGSYGYTF	TGTGCCAGCAGTTTATCGACAGGGAGCTATGGCTACACCTTC
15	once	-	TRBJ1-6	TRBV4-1	CASSHGSDDGSPLHF	TGCGCCAGCAGCCATGGGTCGGACGACGGCTCACCCCTCCACTTT
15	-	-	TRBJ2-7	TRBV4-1	CASSHQAQAGGEQYF	TGCGCCAGCAGCCACCAGGCACAGGCCGGGGGCGAGCAGTACTTC
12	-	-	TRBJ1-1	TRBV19	CASRQGHTEAFF	TGTGCCAGTAGGCAGGGGCACACTGAAGCTTTCTTT
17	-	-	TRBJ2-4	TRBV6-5	CASSYEHPGGRGNIQYF	TGTGCCAGCAGTTACGAGCACCCCGGCGGGCGAGGAAACATTCAGTACTTC
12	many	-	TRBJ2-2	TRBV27	CASSDPTGELFF	TGTGCCAGCAGCGACCCGACGGGGGAGCTGTTTTTT
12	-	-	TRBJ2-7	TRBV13	CASSPGENEQYF	TGTGCCAGCAGCCCCGGAGAGAACGAGCAGTACTTC
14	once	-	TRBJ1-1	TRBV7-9	CASRSGTENTEAFF	TGTGCCAGCAGGTCCGGGACCGAGAATACTGAAGCTTTCTTT
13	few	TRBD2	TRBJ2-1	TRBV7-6	CASSELAPSEQFF	TGTGCCAGCAGCGAACTAGCGCCGAGTGAGCAGTTCTTC
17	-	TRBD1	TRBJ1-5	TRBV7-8	CASSLAGMGTDNQPQHF	TGTGCCAGCAGCTTAGCAGGGATGGGGACAGACAATCAGCCCCAGCATTTT
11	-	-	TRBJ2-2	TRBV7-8	CASSPGGELFF	TGTGCCAGCAGTCCCGGGGGGGAGCTGTTTTTT
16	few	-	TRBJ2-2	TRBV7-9	CASSTPDKEGSGELFF	TGTGCCAGCAGCACCCCGGACAAGGAGGGGTCAGGGGAGCTGTTTTTT
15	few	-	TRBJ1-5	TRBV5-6	CASSLAAVGNQPQHF	TGTGCCAGCAGCTTGGCAGCAGTGGGCAATCAGCCCCAGCATTTT
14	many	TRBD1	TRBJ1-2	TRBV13	CASSLGQGSYGYTF	TGTGCCAGCAGCTTGGGACAGGGCAGCTATGGCTACACCTTC
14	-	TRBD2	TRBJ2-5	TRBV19	CASSIGSGEETQYF	TGTGCCAGTAGTATCGGTAGCGGGGAAGAGACCCAGTACTTC
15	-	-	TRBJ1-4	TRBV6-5	CASSYAVGGNEKLFF	TGTGCCAGCAGTTACGCGGTGGGGGGTAATGAAAAACTGTTTTTT
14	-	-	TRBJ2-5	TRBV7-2	CASSFWGDGETQYF	TGTGCCAGCAGCTTTTGGGGTGATGGGGAGACCCAGTACTTC
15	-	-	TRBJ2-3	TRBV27	CASSFVTGRPDTQYF	TGTGCCAGCAGTTTCGTCACAGGGCGACCAGATACGCAGTATTTT
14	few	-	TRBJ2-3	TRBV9	CASSVELITDTQYF	TGTGCCAGCAGCGTAGAACTTATCACAGATACGCAGTATTTT
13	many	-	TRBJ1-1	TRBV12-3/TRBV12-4	CASSLGRGLQAFF	TGTGCCAGCAGTTTAGGTCGGGGGCTGCAAGCTTTCTTT
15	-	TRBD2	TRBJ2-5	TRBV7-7	CASSPSRGVEETQYF	TGTGCCAGCAGCCCCAGTCGGGGGGTGGAAGAGACCCAGTACTTC
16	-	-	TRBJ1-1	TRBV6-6	CASSAWDRTFNTEAFF	TGTGCCAGCAGTGCCTGGGACCGTACCTTCAACACTGAAGCTTTCTTT
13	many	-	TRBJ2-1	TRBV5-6	CASSSGLNREQFF	TGTGCCAGCAGCTCAGGACTCAACCGCGAGCAGTTCTTC
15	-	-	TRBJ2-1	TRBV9	CASSVFLGSPHEQFF	TGTGCCAGCAGCGTATTTCTCGGGTCCCCCCATGAGCAGTTCTTC
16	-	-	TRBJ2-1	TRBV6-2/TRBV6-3	CASSRIGTGSYNEQFF	TGTGCCAGCAGTCGAATAGGGACTGGCTCCTACAATGAGCAGTTCTTC
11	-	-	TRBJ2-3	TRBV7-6	CASSLEIRQYF	TGTGCCAGCAGCTTAGAAATTCGACAGTATTTT